The 12 T cell receptor beta chains listed next were all sequenced from one sample in a study of Ad26.COV2.S vaccination and SARS-CoV-2 variants (dated by TCRdb to 2020 to 2022). The treatment or condition label corresponds to: some 20 received Ad26.COV2.S at low or high dose, single or two shots; about 5 received placebo; per-sample allocation not given. Repertoires of vaccine and placebo recipients were sequenced from samples collected on day 63 after the first injection. The library was obtained by the immunoSEQ multiplex PCR assay. TCRdb mirrors the immuneACCESS table, restricted to in-frame sequences. Some clones are absent from its copies; in checked studies, under half trace to an unresolved V gene, and the reason for the others is unknown. The sample includes some 350,000 clones, with 70% to 90% observed a single time. The ten largest clones capture approximately 3.5% of the sample. This sample comprised peripheral blood, obtained in a trial of Ad26.COV2.S vaccine versus placebo. These receptor sequences come from a person aged 18-60 years who received the Ad26.COV2.S COVID-19 vaccine or a placebo.

The chain is built from TRBV2 and TRBJ1-4, with TRBD1 as a possible D gene (5 bases). The CDR3 runs 16 residues. Trimming took off 6 bases at V and 7 bases at J, with 21 bases between the two ends. Germline CDR1 and CDR2: SNHLY and FYNNEI. The CDR3 DNA reads TGTGCCAGCAGCCTGGCCAGGGCAGGACGGTCTGAAAAACTGTTTTTT. Its protein is CASSLARAGRSEKLFF.

V is TRBV18 and J is TRBJ2-1; tentative D call: TRBD2 (6 bases). Trimming left V 0 bases short and J 6 bases short, with 6 bases between. Germline V gene lookup returns CDR1 KGHSH and CDR2 LQKENI. The length of the CDR3 is 13 residues. CDR3 sequence reads: CASSPPGGNEQFF. As DNA, the CDR3 is TGTGCCAGCTCACCACCGGGGGGCAATGAGCAGTTCTTC.

V and J are TRBV14 and TRBJ2-5; 14 positions agree with TRBD2. Germline CDR1 SGHDN, CDR2 FVKESK. This CDR3 region has 19 residues. V lost 4 bases and J lost 5; bases outside the gene matches: 15. The CDR3 DNA reads as TGTGCCAGCAGCCGGCCGGGCGGGACTAGCGGGAGTCTGAGTGAGACCCAGTACTTC. Translated: CASSRPGGTSGSLSETQYF.

This chain joins TRBV6-5 and TRBJ2-1; no clear D. CDR3 length: 14 amino acids. V lost 6 bases to trimming and J lost 8 bases, with 17 bases between them. CDR1 and CDR2 (germline): MNHEY, SVGAGI. The CDR3 sequence is CASRELDPEYEQFF. CDR3 bases: TGTGCCAGCAGAGAGTTAGACCCCGAGTATGAGCAGTTCTTC.

The chain is built from TRBV28 and TRBJ2-1; TRBD2 matches 11 bases. Germline V CDR1 and CDR2: MDHEN, SYDVKM. This CDR3 has 15 residues. Trimming took 7 bases from V and 4 from J; bases not matched to a gene: 6. The CDR3 nucleotides are TGTGCCAGCATACAGGGACTAGCGGCATACAATGAGCAGTTCTTC. Translating gives CASIQGLAAYNEQFF.

The chain links TRBV6-5 to TRBJ1-5; D call uncertain. The CDR3 totals 14 residues. The V end was cut by 5 bases, the J end by 0 bases, with 8 bases between. Germline CDR1 reads MNHEY; CDR2 reads SVGAGI. CDR3 nucleotides: TGTGCCAGCAGTCGCGGCAGTAGCAATCAGCCCCAGCATTTT. Amino acid sequence: CASSRGSSNQPQHF.

V usage is TRBV19 and J usage is TRBJ2-5; D gene uncertain. Trimming removed 4 bases from V and 2 bases from J, with 14 bases in between. This CDR3 has 15 amino acids. Looked up from germline, CDR1 is LNHDA and CDR2 is SQIVND (reference sequence). The CDR3 nucleotides are TGTGCCAGTAGTACCCGTGGATGGGAACAAGAGACCCAGTACTTC. It codes for CASSTRGWEQETQYF.

This chain joins TRBV27 and TRBJ2-7; D not resolved. Trimming stripped 2 bases from V and 0 bases from J, with 11 bases between. Germline loops: CDR1 MNHEY, CDR2 SMNVEV (reference sequence). This CDR3 is 15 amino acids long. CDR3 nucleotides: TGTGCCAGCAGTTTAATGGACGCCCTCTCCTACGAGCAGTACTTC. It is translated as CASSLMDALSYEQYF.

The chain uses TRBV28 and TRBJ2-3, with 16 positions matching TRBD2. The CDR3 covers 19 residues. V lost 0 bases and J lost 7; bases outside the gene matches: 10. Germline V gene data show CDR1 as MDHEN and CDR2 as SYDVKM. The CDR3 DNA reads as TGTGCCAGCAGTTTATGGGGGACTAGCGGGAGGGCCGGGGCAAATACGCAGTATTTT. Its translation: CASSLWGTSGRAGANTQYF.

In the case of this clone: Other DNA sequences in the same sample also yield this CDR3. The V and J genes are TRBV9 and TRBJ2-3; the D is unclear. V lost 2 bases to trimming and J lost 0 bases, with 4 bases between them. Germline lookup yields CDR1 SGDLS and CDR2 YYNGEE. The CDR3 is 13 amino acids. The CDR3 protein is CASSVASTDTQYF. Here the CDR3 DNA reads TGTGCCAGCAGCGTCGCTAGCACAGATACGCAGTATTTT.

Notes on this clone: A far larger clone lies a single base away; this is likely a read error. The chain couples TRBV11-2 to TRBJ2-2; D gene uncertain. The CDR3 has 12 amino acids. V was trimmed by 3 bases and J by 2 bases, leaving 1 base between them. The V gene's germline CDR1 is SGHAT and CDR2 FQNNGV. The CDR3 spells CASSFNTGELFF. The CDR3 DNA follows: TGTGCCAGCAGCTTTAACACCGGGGAGCTGTTTTTT.

Of note for this clone: Distinct nucleotide sequences in the sample also encode this CDR3. The chain has TRBV9 and TRBJ1-1, with 11 bases aligning to TRBD1. CDR3 length: 14 amino acids. The V gene end was trimmed by 2 bases and the J gene end by 4 bases; junction bases not matched to a gene: 1. CDR1 is SGDLS, CDR2 YYNGEE, per germline. Here the CDR3 reads CASSVGTGGTEAFF. The CDR3, as DNA: TGTGCCAGCAGCGTGGGGACAGGGGGCACTGAAGCTTTCTTT.